This T cell receptor beta chain emerged from a study of shared clonotypes between healthy human individuals. Clones were read by immunoSEQ multiplex PCR, and TCRdb kept only the in-frame ones, dropping some. The table shows just over 2,000,000 clones, with approximately 94% occurring only once. V was clipped by 3 bases and J by 14 bases, with 14 bases between them. Looked up from germline, CDR1 is MNHEY and CDR2 is SMNVEV (reference sequence). This CDR3 comprises 13 residues. Naive CD8 populations comprised CD45RO-negative cells positively selected for CCR7, excluding terminally differentiated effector memory CD45RA+ cells.

V and J are TRBV27 and TRBJ1-6; D gene uncertain. Sample: naive CD8+ T cells sorted from blood. The sequence was collected from a man aged 18 to 35 in good health. The CDR3 bases are TGTGCCAGCAGTTTGACGCTTCGTCAGGCCCTCCACTTT. Its translation is CASSLTLRQALHF.